Below are 17 T cell receptor beta chains sequenced from a single sample in a study of blood T cell repertoires in COVID-19. Using immunoSEQ multiplex PCR, the repertoire was profiled, and TCRdb retains in-frame clones only, with some absent. The sample carries just over 65,000 clones, 75% to 90% recorded once. Sequencing was done on a sample of peripheral blood. The receptors were sampled from a man aged 25-45 years with acute or convalescent COVID-19.

The chain uses TRBV21-1 and TRBJ2-2; no check of the table's D call, TRBD2, against the DNA was made. TRBV21-1 is an annotated pseudogene. The CDR3 runs 17 residues. CDR3 protein: CASSKNREVAGTGELFF. CDR3 in DNA: TGTGCCAGCAGCAAAAATAGGGAGGTAGCGGGAACCGGGGAGCTGTTTTTT.

DNA of the CDR3: TGTGCCAGCAGCAAAGCCCCCAGGGAAGGTAACTATGGCTACACCTTC. The encoded protein is CASSKAPREGNYGYTF. The genes are TRBV21-1 and TRBJ1-2; the table's D call, TRBD1, was not checked against the DNA. TRBV21-1 constitutes a pseudogene. CDR3 length: 16 residues.

The V call is TRBV15, the J call TRBJ1-2; D call uncertain. The V and J ends lost 0 bases and 8 bases respectively, with 7 bases between them. The length of the CDR3 is 12 residues. The germline gives CDR1 LNHNV, CDR2 YYDKDF (reference sequence). The CDR3 DNA reads as TGTGCCACCAGCAGAGATAGTCTAGGCTACACCTTC. This sequence encodes CATSRDSLGYTF. Using reference TRBV15 and TRBJ1-2 for the parts outside the CDR3, the full variable domain is DAMVIQNPRYQVTQFGKPVTLSCSQTLNHNVMYWYQQKSSQAPKLLFHYYDKDFNNEADTPDNFQSRRPNTSFCFLDIRSPGLGDTAMYLCATSRDSLGYTFGSGTRLTVV.

This clone was observed a handful of times. The chain carries TRBV5-4 and TRBJ1-3; D is possibly TRBD1 (6 bases). Trimming removed 3 bases at V and 2 bases at J, with 18 bases between. The CDR3 contains 17 residues. Per germline, CDR1 SGHNT and CDR2 YYREEE (reference sequence). The CDR3 spells CASSSYRDGQTGNTIYF. In DNA form, the CDR3 reads TGTGCCAGCAGCTCCTACAGGGACGGACAAACTGGAAACACCATATATTTT.

In this sample, this clone turned up a few times. The chain uses TRBV6-5 and TRBJ1-1; TRBD1 matches 7 bases. V was pared by 7 bases and J by 1 base, with 6 bases of the junction left unmatched. This CDR3 has 14 amino acids. Germline V CDR1 and CDR2: MNHEY, SVGAGI. The CDR3 nucleotides read TGTGCCAGCACCAGGGACAGCCGGAACACTGAAGCTTTCTTT. Protein: CASTRDSRNTEAFF.

The chain employs TRBV27 and TRBJ2-6, with D unresolved. The CDR3 runs 15 residues. Germline CDR1 MNHEY, CDR2 SMNVEV (reference sequence). Between the trimmed V and J ends, which lost 3 bases and 0 bases, there was a span of 6 bases. In DNA form, the CDR3 reads TGTGCCAGCAGTTTCCTTCGCTCTGGGGCCAACGTCCTGACTTTC. This codes for CASSFLRSGANVLTF.

The chain uses TRBV6-5 and TRBJ2-1; the match to TRBD2 covers 10 bases. Germline CDR1 MNHEY, CDR2 SVGAGI. The CDR3 is 16 amino acids. V shed 4 bases, J shed 1 base, and the junction held 4 bases outside the gene matches. The chain's CDR3 is CASSSGTSVSYNEQFF. In DNA form, the CDR3 reads TGTGCCAGCAGTTCCGGGACTAGCGTTTCCTACAATGAGCAGTTCTTC.

Only one count was recorded for this clone. This chain connects TRBV7-8 to TRBJ2-3, with 9 bases identical to TRBD1. CDR3 length: 16 residues. Germline values: CDR1 SGHVS, CDR2 FQNEAQ. V dropped 6 bases and J dropped 2; count of bases not matched to a gene: 9. Written as DNA, the CDR3 is TGTGCCAGCAGACGCGACAGGGGGAAACTCACAGATACGCAGTATTTT. The encoded protein is CASRRDRGKLTDTQYF. Using reference TRBV7-8 and TRBJ2-3 for the parts outside the CDR3, the full variable domain is GAGVSQSPRYKVAKRGQDVALRCDPISGHVSLFWYQQALGQGPEFLTYFQNEAQLDKSGLPSDRFFAERPEGSVSTLKIQRTQQEDSAVYLCASRRDRGKLTDTQYFGPGTRLTVL.

The gene calls are TRBV24-1 and TRBJ2-1, with 11 bases that match TRBD2. Per the germline V gene, CDR1 is KGHDR and CDR2 is SFDVKD. Losses at the gene ends were 4 bases for V and 5 bases for J; bases not matched to a gene: 9. CDR3 length: 17 residues. The CDR3 DNA follows: TGTGCCACCAGTGACCCTGGACTAGCGGGTTTCCACAATGAGCAGTTCTTC. Residues: CATSDPGLAGFHNEQFF.

This chain uses TRBV6-5 with TRBJ2-2; D might be TRBD2 (5 bases). CDR1 and CDR2 (germline): MNHEY, SVGAGI. Trimming cost V 9 bases and J 6 bases, with 11 bases left between them. CDR3 length: 12 amino acids. In nucleotides, the CDR3 is TGTGCCAGTGCAGAACTAGCCGGGGAGCTGTTTTTT. Translated: CASAELAGELFF.

The table lists this clone with a few counts. The rearrangement links TRBV4-3 to TRBJ1-1, with D perhaps TRBD1 (6 bases). This CDR3 spans 14 amino acids. Per the germline V gene, CDR1 is LGHNA and CDR2 is YSLEER. V shed 0 bases and J shed 10 bases, with 15 bases lying between them. The CDR3 protein is CASSQEVRGGGAFF. DNA for the CDR3: TGCGCCAGCAGCCAAGAAGTGCGCGGGGGCGGAGCTTTCTTT.

The CDR3 DNA sequence: TGTGCCAGCAGTGGACAGCTTAGCAATCAGCCCCAGCATTTT. Protein: CASSGQLSNQPQHF. J is TRBJ1-5 and V is TRBV2; D possibly corresponds to TRBD1 (5 bases). CDR1 and CDR2 (germline): SNHLY, FYNNEI. CDR3 size: 14 residues. V was clipped by 4 bases and J by 0 bases, with 7 bases between them.

The rearrangement joins TRBV28 to TRBJ1-4; no clear D gene. The CDR3 is 13 residues long. Germline V gene data show CDR1 as MDHEN and CDR2 as SYDVKM. Trimming took off 1 base at V and 7 bases at J, with 7 bases between the two ends. CDR3 in amino acids: CASSLSGSEKLFF. DNA of the CDR3: TGTGCCAGCAGTTTATCAGGCTCTGAAAAACTGTTTTTT.

The chain links TRBV6-5 to TRBJ2-7; 7 bases align to TRBD1. Trimming took 6 bases from V and 5 from J; bases not matched to a gene: 10. Germline CDR1 reads MNHEY; CDR2 reads SVGAGI. This CDR3 spans 14 amino acids. The CDR3 is CASRYEQGLDEQYF. CDR3 nucleotides: TGTGCCAGCAGATACGAACAGGGGTTGGACGAGCAGTACTTC.

Written as DNA, the CDR3 is TGTGCCAGCAGTCGGACACGGAGCACAGATACGCAGTATTTT. Its protein is CASSRTRSTDTQYF. The chain combines TRBV6-5 with TRBJ2-3; perhaps TRBD1 as D (5 bases). The V end lost 5 bases, the J end lost 0 bases, and 9 bases lay between the germline ends. The CDR3 is 14 residues long. Germline values: CDR1 MNHEY, CDR2 SVGAGI.

The chain carries TRBV29-1 and TRBJ1-2; D is undetermined. Deletions cut 6 bases from V and 8 bases from J, with 10 bases between. CDR3 length: 10 amino acids. The germline gives CDR1 SQVTM, CDR2 ANQGSEA. The CDR3 region is CSVLGEGYTF. The CDR3 DNA is TGCAGCGTCCTGGGAGAGGGCTACACCTTC.

The chain is built from TRBV28 and TRBJ1-6, with D unresolved. V lost 8 bases and J 4 bases, leaving 9 bases between the germline ends. From germline, CDR1 is MDHEN and CDR2 SYDVKM. This CDR3 region has 13 residues. CDR3 DNA: TGTGCCAGCGTGGAGCCTTATAATTCACCCCTCCACTTT. Translation: CASVEPYNSPLHF.